Listed below are T cell receptor beta chains from one sample, sequenced in a study of beta chain features in type 1 diabetes. Using immunoSEQ multiplex PCR, the repertoire was profiled, and TCRdb retains in-frame clones only, with some absent. The data hold under 900,000 clones, with 17% observed a single time. Sequencing was done on a sample of naive CD4+ T cells from blood. These receptors originate from a young woman in good health. The CDR3 runs from the conserved cysteine through the conserved F or W. The order of the fields is J gene, clone size, D gene, V gene, CDR3 protein, CDR3 DNA. The D gene is left open where the match is weak. The size entry is marked missing in some rows and otherwise reads once, few, many or a size class.

J gene: TRBJ2-1
clone size: few
D gene: NA
V gene: TRBV7-8
CDR3 protein: CASSPGGSYNEQFF
CDR3 DNA: TGTGCCAGCAGCCCAGGAGGCTCCTACAATGAGCAGTTCTTC

J gene: TRBJ1-2
clone size: once
D gene: NA
V gene: TRBV7-2
CDR3 protein: CASSRNHGYTF
CDR3 DNA: TGTGCCAGCAGTCGGAACCATGGCTACACCTTC

J gene: TRBJ2-7
clone size: few
D gene: NA
V gene: TRBV7-2
CDR3 protein: CASSLVSGQYYEQYF
CDR3 DNA: TGTGCCAGCAGCTTAGTATCTGGGCAGTACTACGAGCAGTACTTC

J gene: TRBJ2-5
clone size: NA
D gene: TRBD2
V gene: TRBV28
CDR3 protein: CASSLRTSGSWKTQYF
CDR3 DNA: TGTGCCAGCAGTCTCCGGACTAGCGGGAGTTGGAAGACCCAGTACTTC

J gene: TRBJ2-1
clone size: NA
D gene: NA
V gene: TRBV4-3
CDR3 protein: CASSQEDEQFF
CDR3 DNA: TGCGCCAGCAGCCAAGAGGATGAGCAGTTCTTC

J gene: TRBJ1-3
clone size: NA
D gene: TRBD1
V gene: TRBV25-1
CDR3 protein: CASSDEQGAGNTIYF
CDR3 DNA: TGTGCCAGCAGTGATGAACAGGGGGCTGGAAACACCATATATTTT

J gene: TRBJ2-1
clone size: few
D gene: NA
V gene: TRBV28
CDR3 protein: CASSLGSRSYNEQFF
CDR3 DNA: TGTGCCAGCAGTTTGGGCAGCCGCTCCTACAATGAGCAGTTCTTC

J gene: TRBJ1-3
clone size: few
D gene: TRBD1
V gene: TRBV6-5
CDR3 protein: CASSSGQSGNTIYF
CDR3 DNA: TGTGCCAGCAGCTCGGGACAGTCTGGAAACACCATATATTTT

J gene: TRBJ1-3
clone size: NA
D gene: TRBD1
V gene: TRBV27
CDR3 protein: CASSRFGTGAGNTIYF
CDR3 DNA: TGTGCCAGCAGTCGCTTCGGGACAGGGGCTGGAAACACCATATATTTT

J gene: TRBJ2-7
clone size: NA
D gene: NA
V gene: TRBV6-1
CDR3 protein: CASSFTYEQYF
CDR3 DNA: TGTGCCAGCAGTTTCACCTACGAGCAGTACTTC

J gene: TRBJ1-1
clone size: few
D gene: NA
V gene: TRBV11-3
CDR3 protein: CASSLWGNTEAFF
CDR3 DNA: TGTGCCAGCAGCTTATGGGGGAACACTGAAGCTTTCTTT

J gene: TRBJ2-2
clone size: few
D gene: NA
V gene: TRBV6-5
CDR3 protein: CASSNRVVGELFF
CDR3 DNA: TGTGCCAGCAGTAACAGGGTTGTCGGGGAGCTGTTTTTT

J gene: TRBJ2-1
clone size: few
D gene: NA
V gene: TRBV7-2
CDR3 protein: CASSSSGTRGDEQFF
CDR3 DNA: TGTGCCAGCAGCTCCTCCGGGACGCGGGGCGATGAGCAGTTCTTC

J gene: TRBJ2-5
clone size: few
D gene: NA
V gene: TRBV6-1
CDR3 protein: CASSESAQGVWETQYF
CDR3 DNA: TGTGCCAGCAGTGAATCCGCACAGGGTGTGTGGGAGACCCAGTACTTC

J gene: TRBJ2-6
clone size: few
D gene: TRBD1
V gene: TRBV11-1
CDR3 protein: CASSLGPGQGAGANVLTF
CDR3 DNA: TGTGCCAGCAGCTTAGGACCCGGACAGGGTGCTGGGGCCAACGTCCTGACTTTC

J gene: TRBJ2-2
clone size: few
D gene: TRBD1
V gene: TRBV5-4
CDR3 protein: CASSFRGRESGELFF
CDR3 DNA: TGTGCCAGCAGCTTCAGGGGGCGCGAAAGCGGGGAGCTGTTTTTT

J gene: TRBJ2-2
clone size: NA
D gene: NA
V gene: TRBV14
CDR3 protein: CASSQVVTGELFF
CDR3 DNA: TGTGCCAGCAGCCAAGTTGTAACCGGGGAGCTGTTTTTT

J gene: TRBJ1-5
clone size: few
D gene: TRBD1
V gene: TRBV10-3
CDR3 protein: CAISDGTDSNQPQHF
CDR3 DNA: TGTGCCATCAGTGACGGGACAGATAGCAATCAGCCCCAGCATTTT

J gene: TRBJ2-5
clone size: few
D gene: TRBD2
V gene: TRBV2
CDR3 protein: CASSPDRTSATETQYF
CDR3 DNA: TGTGCCAGCAGTCCCGACCGGACTAGCGCGACAGAGACCCAGTACTTC

J gene: TRBJ2-1
clone size: NA
D gene: NA
V gene: TRBV4-1
CDR3 protein: CASSNGAFSYNEQFF
CDR3 DNA: TGCGCCAGCAGCAATGGAGCCTTCTCCTACAATGAGCAGTTCTTC

J gene: TRBJ2-5
clone size: NA
D gene: TRBD2
V gene: TRBV5-4
CDR3 protein: CASSPQGGSGRYQETQYF
CDR3 DNA: TGTGCCAGCAGCCCGCAGGGCGGAAGCGGGAGGTACCAAGAGACCCAGTACTTC

J gene: TRBJ2-1
clone size: NA
D gene: NA
V gene: TRBV28
CDR3 protein: CASSRLTSSGPSDEQFF
CDR3 DNA: TGTGCCAGCAGTCGTCTAACTAGCTCCGGGCCGTCGGATGAGCAGTTCTTC

J gene: TRBJ2-2
clone size: few
D gene: NA
V gene: TRBV9
CDR3 protein: CASSAGEDTGELFF
CDR3 DNA: TGTGCCAGCAGCGCAGGGGAGGACACCGGGGAGCTGTTTTTT

J gene: TRBJ2-5
clone size: few
D gene: NA
V gene: TRBV18
CDR3 protein: CASSPILQETQYF
CDR3 DNA: TGTGCCAGCTCACCTATTCTTCAGGAGACCCAGTACTTC

J gene: TRBJ2-5
clone size: NA
D gene: TRBD2
V gene: TRBV15
CDR3 protein: CATSRDLGGRNFGETQYF
CDR3 DNA: TGTGCCACCAGCAGAGATCTCGGCGGGAGGAATTTTGGAGAGACCCAGTACTTC

J gene: TRBJ2-3
clone size: few
D gene: NA
V gene: TRBV9
CDR3 protein: CASSSSGPSTDTQYF
CDR3 DNA: TGTGCCAGCAGCTCAAGCGGCCCTAGCACAGATACGCAGTATTTT

J gene: TRBJ2-5
clone size: NA
D gene: TRBD2
V gene: TRBV5-1
CDR3 protein: CASSLFGLAGAQETQYF
CDR3 DNA: TGCGCCAGCAGCTTGTTCGGGCTAGCGGGAGCCCAAGAGACCCAGTACTTC

J gene: TRBJ1-5
clone size: NA
D gene: NA
V gene: TRBV6-6
CDR3 protein: CASSHPGQRYNQPQHF
CDR3 DNA: TGTGCCAGTTCCCACCCAGGACAGCGATACAATCAGCCCCAGCATTTT

J gene: TRBJ2-5
clone size: NA
D gene: NA
V gene: TRBV7-2
CDR3 protein: CASSRGNLQETQYF
CDR3 DNA: TGTGCCAGCAGCCGAGGAAACCTCCAAGAGACCCAGTACTTC

J gene: TRBJ2-3
clone size: NA
D gene: NA
V gene: TRBV19
CDR3 protein: CASSHIDGTDTQYF
CDR3 DNA: TGTGCCAGTAGCCATATAGACGGCACAGATACGCAGTATTTT

J gene: TRBJ2-7
clone size: NA
D gene: TRBD1
V gene: TRBV27
CDR3 protein: CASSHAGQGTRGRPYEQYF
CDR3 DNA: TGTGCCAGCAGCCATGCGGGACAGGGGACGAGGGGGAGACCCTACGAGCAGTACTTC

J gene: TRBJ1-1
clone size: few
D gene: NA
V gene: TRBV7-9
CDR3 protein: CASSLGTNTEAFF
CDR3 DNA: TGTGCCAGCAGCTTAGGGACTAACACTGAAGCTTTCTTT

J gene: TRBJ2-7
clone size: few
D gene: TRBD2
V gene: TRBV4-3
CDR3 protein: CASSKEREGLYEQYF
CDR3 DNA: TGCGCCAGCAGCAAGGAGCGGGAGGGCCTCTACGAGCAGTACTTC